This T cell receptor (beta chain) was sequenced during a study of human T cells and chemical hapten exposure (dated by TCRdb to the early 2020s). About the study as a whole: For sensitization, 2% DPC in acetone was applied to a roughly 2 cm by roughly 2 cm area of upper inner arm skin. Weekly therapeutic DPC doses were additionally applied to the scalp of patients throughout the roughly 23-week study period. Patch testing was done on the upper back using Finn chambers containing 0.01% DPC, and results were scored after 6 days according to International Contact Dermatitis Research Group standards. The patient cohort, mostly female, included alopecia areata with under or over 50% scalp involvement, alopecia totalis and alopecia universalis. Libraries were pooled for sequencing, and variation in per-sample TCR yields was attributed mainly to small differences in library volumes within the pool. In alopecia patients, the study followed how the peripheral blood TCR repertoire changed in vivo over primary and secondary sensitization to diphenylcyclopropenone (DPC), a hapten. Patient blood was sampled pre-sensitization (week 0) and at 2, 6 and about 24 weeks after DPC sensitization. For TCR sequencing, blood came from 25 to 35 alopecia patients at anywhere from one to four time points (pre-sensitization, 2, 6 and 24 weeks). The study at large found these results: Compared with pre-sensitization or healthy control sets, expanded TCRs formed significantly more large CDR3 similarity clusters, which is consistent with antigen-driven responses. Patch test score was positively correlated with the number of PT1 expanded TCRs, with significance at thresholds 8, 16 and 32 but not at 4. The number of TCRs above 1 in 1000 frequency did not change with DPC sensitization; there was no evidence of global repertoire structure alterations. Alopecia, a presumed autoimmune disease, was present in all patients, so the immune response of the patients might differ from that of healthy individuals. Repeated subsampling changed both the strength of the expansion versus patch-test correlation and the threshold at which that correlation became significant.

Germline trimming: 6 bases from V, 7 bases from J; junction bases outside gene matches: 12. CDR1 and CDR2 were assigned from the germline V gene as MDHEN and SYDVKM. The CDR3 has 15 amino acids, counting the end cysteine and phenylalanine. The DNA shown is the 45-base CDR3, in frame from base 1. Remarks on this clonotype: Its specific antigen is unknown. It has no much larger one-base neighbor in the sample; base qualities were not kept.

The time point label on this specimen signifies: patch test 3, about 24 weeks after DPC sensitization. The sample's treatment or condition label, in plain terms: therapeutic diphenylcyclopropenone sensitization with weekly scalp DPC. At every patch-test visit, the blood draw took place before the patch test was put on. Eligible patients were aged 18 to 70, diagnosed with alopecia, deemed suitable for DPC therapy, and excluded if pregnant. Unfractionated whole blood was collected in Tempus Blood RNA tubes, and total RNA was extracted from that blood. Library generation was performed with RACE. The data were produced on a NextSeq 500. During library preparation, unique molecular identifiers were attached to individual cDNA molecules so that TCRs could be counted in a quantitative, reproducible way. From each blood RNA sample, both TCR alpha and TCR beta chains were sequenced. In the source study's methods: Samples had a median of about 96,000 TCRs, with a range from about 23,224 to 690,600. The Decombinator software suite was used to annotate V, J and CDR3 in the TCR reads. To make PS versus PT1 abundance plots, every sample was subsampled to the same number of TCRs (28,000). Expanded TCRs were defined as absent before sensitization and observed at least eight times at the 2-week time point. TCRdb's own reprocessing of the public reads used fastp at Q25 and MiXCR and kept productive beta chains. Each CDR3 protein appears once, grouped with its most common genes and DNA. In this record, the V and J calls reflect TCRdb's handling and not the investigators' own analysis. The sample table holds 70,000 or so distinct CDR3 sequences, of which around 10% were seen once. The ten largest make up roughly 1.5% of the sample.

The sequence is built from TRBV28 and TRBJ2-3; 8 nucleotides in the junction match TRBD1. The sequence derives from a woman between 45 and 65 years old with alopecia areata. Some clones in this sample may be carry-over from other donors' samples. Sequencing used whole blood, obtained in connection with sensitization to the hapten diphenylcyclopropenone (DPC). This receptor has the CDR3 CASRPAGTGHYTQYF. The bases read TGTGCCAGCAGACCGGCCGGGACAGGTCATTATACGCAGTATTTT.